This TCR beta chain was sequenced during a study of cytomegalovirus exposure and HLA in healthy donors. Study-wide context: Early release data held 85 million or so unique TCRs from HLA-typed donors.

This CDR3 spans 17 amino acids. Germline CDR1 is MGHRA and CDR2 is YSYEKL. The V segment lost 3 bases and the J segment 2 bases; nucleotides outside the gene matches: 8. This clone turned up a few times. Its antigen remains unknown. The study, taken as a whole, reports: In a later analysis, productive TCRs from donors in an Asian-associated ancestry cluster reportedly carried fewer N-insertions than the cohort mean.

It was with 60 Vbeta and 13 Jbeta primers that the PCR ran. This table comes from immunoSEQ multiplex PCR, and its TCRdb copy is limited to in-frame clones, with some not included. The table shows 150,000 to 180,000 clones, with about 80% occurring only once. Healthy bone marrow donors made up the donor group. This TCR came from a man aged 30 to 39 in good health and CMV-seropositive. Input material: PBMCs. This chain uses TRBV4-1 with TRBJ2-1, with TRBD1 matching 9 bases. CDR3 coding DNA: TGCGCCAGCAGCCATGACCACGGGGACAGGGCCTACAATGAGCAGTTCTTC. It is translated as CASSHDHGDRAYNEQFF.